These 13 T cell receptor beta chains were all obtained from the same sample, sequenced in a study of CD8 T cells in Susac syndrome (dated by TCRdb to about 2019). Library prep was done by the immunoSEQ multiplex PCR assay. RNA was extracted using the RNeasy kit, and about 0.5 to 1 ug of the RNA was reverse transcribed with random hexamers. TCRdb reprocessed the public reads (quality trimming at Q25 with fastp, clone calling with MiXCR) and kept in-frame beta chains. Identical CDR3 protein sequences are pooled into one entry, listed with their most common genes and DNA. This sample holds around 80,000 distinct CDR3 sequences; less than 95% were observed only once. The top ten hold roughly 0.5% of the sample. Sequenced: CD8+ T cells from PBMCs. The source is a human donor with Susac syndrome.

The chain uses TRBV13 and TRBJ1-2; D call uncertain. Germline values: CDR1 PRHDT, CDR2 FYEKMQ (reference sequence). V was pared by 0 bases and J by 2 bases, with 10 bases between. This CDR3 contains 15 residues. The DNA of the CDR3 is TGTGCCAGCAGCTTAGGCCTGGCCGGGAACTATGGCTACACCTTC. It codes for CASSLGLAGNYGYTF. The full variable domain, its missing parts supplied by reference TRBV13 and TRBJ1-2, is AAGVIQSPRHLIKEKRETATLKCYPIPRHDTVYWYQQGPGQDPQFLISFYEKMQSDKGSIPDRFSAQQFSDYHSELNMSSLELGDSALYFCASSLGLAGNYGYTFGSGTRLTVV.

This chain connects TRBV20-1 to TRBJ2-3; D unclear. CDR1 is DFQATT and CDR2 is SNEGSKA in the germline V gene (reference sequence). Trimming removed 1 base from V and 5 bases from J, with 16 bases in between. This CDR3 comprises 15 residues. CDR3 in DNA: TGCAGTGCTAGAGTCCCTATATCCCGCGGAGATACGCAGTATTTT. Its translation is CSARVPISRGDTQYF.

The V gene is TRBV12-3 or TRBV12-4, the J gene TRBJ1-6; tentative D call: TRBD1 (6 bases). The ends were cut back, 7 bases at V and 9 bases at J, with 16 bases in the middle. The CDR3 totals 14 residues. CDR3 residues: CASTLGGASSPLHF. DNA for the CDR3: TGTGCCAGCACCCTAGGGGGGGCCAGTTCACCCCTCCACTTT.

CDR3 amino acids: CSAPGGGELFF. CDR3 nucleotides: TGCAGTGCCCCCGGGGGCGGGGAGCTGTTTTTT. The V gene is TRBV20-1, the J gene TRBJ2-2, with a possible D match to TRBD2 (6 bases). From germline, CDR1 is DFQATT and CDR2 SNEGSKA (reference sequence). Trimming pared 6 bases from V and 7 bases from J, leaving 9 bases between. The CDR3 length is 11 residues.

The chain uses TRBV12-3 or TRBV12-4 and TRBJ2-1, with 12 bases that match TRBD2. J lost 9 bases, V lost 3 bases, and 9 bases had no gene match. CDR3 length equals 16 residues. The DNA of the CDR3 is TGTGCCAGCAGTTTGTGGCTAGCGGGGGGGTATGGTGAGCAGTTCTTC. Protein sequence: CASSLWLAGGYGEQFF.

This chain joins TRBV2 and TRBJ2-1; maybe TRBD2 (5 bases). V shed 2 bases and J shed 2 bases, with 10 bases lying between them. The germline V gene encodes CDR1 SNHLY and CDR2 FYNNEI. This CDR3 region has 15 residues. CDR3: CASSERYGAYNEQFF. The CDR3 DNA reads as TGTGCCAGCAGTGAAAGGTACGGGGCCTACAATGAGCAGTTCTTC.

The chain links TRBV10-3 to TRBJ1-6, with 7 bases matching TRBD1. V shed 3 bases and J 5 bases; nucleotides not matched to a gene: 1. The CDR3 is 14 residues long. CDR1 ENHRY and CDR2 SYGVKD come from the germline V gene. CDR3 sequence reads: CAISEQGHNSPLHF. CDR3 nucleotides: TGTGCCATCAGTGAACAGGGGCATAATTCACCCCTCCACTTT.

J is TRBJ1-1 and V is TRBV7-6; no clear D. The V and J ends lost 0 bases and 4 bases respectively, with 3 bases between them. Germline CDR1 is SGHVS and CDR2 is FNYEAQ. The CDR3 runs 12 residues. The CDR3 loop reads CASSLASTEAFF. In DNA, the CDR3 is TGTGCCAGCAGCTTAGCCAGCACTGAAGCTTTCTTT.

In its sample, this clonotype was seen once. J is TRBJ1-5 and V is TRBV15; no clear D gene. Germline CDR1 LNHNV, CDR2 YYDKDF (reference sequence). The V and J ends lost 0 bases and 4 bases respectively, with 10 bases between them. CDR3 length: 15 residues. In DNA form, the CDR3 reads TGTGCCACCAGCAGAGACGCCTCACCAAATCAGCCCCAGCATTTT. Translation gives CATSRDASPNQPQHF.

The V gene is TRBV9, the J gene TRBJ2-2; 7 bases are a match to TRBD2. CDR1 is SGDLS and CDR2 is YYNGEE in the germline V gene. CDR3 length: 13 residues. The V segment lost 5 bases and the J segment 6 bases; nucleotides outside the gene matches: 4. This CDR3 is CASSSGGAGELFF. Here the CDR3 DNA reads TGTGCCAGCAGTTCGGGAGGCGCCGGGGAGCTGTTTTTT.

This chain uses TRBV12-5 with TRBJ2-3; D possibly corresponds to TRBD2 (5 bases). V dropped 2 bases and J dropped 9 bases, with 21 bases sitting between them. There are 16 residues in the CDR3. Germline loops: CDR1 LGHNT, CDR2 FRNRAP. Written as DNA, the CDR3 is TGTGCTAGTGGTTTGAAGCCGAGGGCCCGACAAACAACGCAGTATTTT. Its protein is CASGLKPRARQTTQYF.

V is TRBV9 and J is TRBJ2-1; TRBD2 matches at 11 bases. Germline assignment: CDR1 SGDLS and CDR2 YYNGEE. With V trimmed by 0 bases and J by 7 bases, 6 bases remained unmatched. The CDR3 loop spans 16 amino acids. The CDR3 bases are TGTGCCAGCAGCGTAGAGGGTAGCGGGGGGGAAAATGAGCAGTTCTTC. It encodes CASSVEGSGGENEQFF.

The chain combines TRBV7-9 with TRBJ1-2; maybe TRBD1 (6 bases). Germline V gene sequence: CDR1 SEHNR, CDR2 FQNEAQ (reference sequence). The CDR3 extends over 18 amino acids. The V end was cut by 5 bases, the J end by 0 bases, with 22 bases between. The CDR3 sequence is CASSPGVNLPVTNYGYTF. The CDR3 coding sequence is TGTGCCAGCAGCCCAGGGGTCAATTTGCCCGTTACTAACTATGGCTACACCTTC. The full variable domain, with the rest looked up from reference TRBV7-9 and TRBJ1-2, is DTGVSQNPRHKITKRGQNVTFRCDPISEHNRLYWYRQTLGQGPEFLTYFQNEAQLEKSRLLSDRFSAERPKGSFSTLEIQRTEQGDSAMYLCASSPGVNLPVTNYGYTFGSGTRLTVV.